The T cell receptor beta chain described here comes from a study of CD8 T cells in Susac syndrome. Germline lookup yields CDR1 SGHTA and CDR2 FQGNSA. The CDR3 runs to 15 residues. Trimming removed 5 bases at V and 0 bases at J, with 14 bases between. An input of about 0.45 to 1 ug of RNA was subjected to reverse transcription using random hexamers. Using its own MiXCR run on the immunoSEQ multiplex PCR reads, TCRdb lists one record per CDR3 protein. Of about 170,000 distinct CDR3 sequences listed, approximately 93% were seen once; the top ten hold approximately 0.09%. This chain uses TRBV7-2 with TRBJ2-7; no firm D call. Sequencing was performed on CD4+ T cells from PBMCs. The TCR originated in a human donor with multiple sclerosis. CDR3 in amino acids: CASSPSSGYSYEQYF. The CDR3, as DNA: TGTGCCAGCAGCCCAAGCTCGGGTTACTCCTACGAGCAGTACTTC.